Listed here are 32 T cell receptor beta chains from one sample, sequenced in a study of shared clonotypes between healthy human individuals. TCRdb's copy holds only in-frame clones and misses some; the assay was immunoSEQ multiplex PCR. Of 2 million to 2.5 million clones listed, roughly 95% were seen once; the top ten hold around 0.13%. The sample comprised naive CD4+ T cells sorted from blood. Subset denoted: CD45RA+ positively selected. Every receptor here comes from a man younger than 35 in good health.

This chain uses TRBV2 with TRBJ1-1, with a tentative D call TRBD1 (5 bases). This CDR3 has 14 amino acids. Deletions cut 6 bases from V and 1 base from J, with 12 bases between. Germline CDR1 and CDR2: SNHLY and FYNNEI. The DNA of the CDR3 is TGTGCCAGCAGGTCCAGGGCGGCGAACACTGAAGCTTTCTTT. This sequence encodes CASRSRAANTEAFF.

V gene TRBV7-2 combines with J gene TRBJ2-7, with 8 bases lining up with TRBD2. The CDR3 length is 14 residues. CDR1 and CDR2 (germline): SGHTA, FQGNSA. The junction had 5 bases not matched to a gene; V was cut back by 4 bases and J by 3 bases. CDR3 DNA sequence: TGTGCCAGCAGCTATTCGGGACTAGACTACGAGCAGTACTTC. Translation gives CASSYSGLDYEQYF.

The chain has TRBV5-4 and TRBJ1-1; 8 bases agree with TRBD1. Germline V gives CDR1 SGHNT, CDR2 YYREEE (reference sequence). V lost 6 bases to trimming and J lost 5 bases; unmatched junction nucleotides: 6. This CDR3 region has 13 residues. CDR3 DNA: TGTGCCAGCACACAGGGGGGTTGGACTGAAGCTTTCTTT. This gives the protein CASTQGGWTEAFF.

V gene TRBV4-3 combines with J gene TRBJ2-6; no clear D gene. The V end was cut by 1 base, the J end by 2 bases, with 3 bases between. The CDR3 is 14 amino acids. CDR1 is LGHNA and CDR2 is YSLEER in the germline V gene. The CDR3 nucleotides are TGCGCCAGCAGCCAAGGTACTGGGGCCAACGTCCTGACTTTC. The encoded protein is CASSQGTGANVLTF.

The chain joins TRBV11-2 to TRBJ2-7, with unresolved D. The V gene's germline CDR1 is SGHAT and CDR2 FQNNGV. The germline V and J ends were trimmed by 0 bases and 9 bases, with 9 bases remaining between them. The CDR3 loop spans 12 amino acids. The CDR3: CASSLDLMVQYF. In DNA form, the CDR3 reads TGTGCCAGCAGCTTAGACCTAATGGTGCAGTACTTC.

This clone occurred once. The identical CDR3 is also encoded by other nucleotide sequences in the sample. V usage is TRBV5-1 and J usage is TRBJ2-1; 7 bases align to TRBD1. CDR1 is SGHRS, CDR2 YFSETQ, per germline. This CDR3 contains 16 residues. With 2 bases clipped from V and 0 bases from J, the junction kept 5 bases outside the gene matches. The CDR3 here is CASSLQGSSSYNEQFF. CDR3 coding DNA: TGCGCCAGCAGCTTACAGGGGTCGAGCTCCTACAATGAGCAGTTCTTC. Full variable domain (outside the CDR3, taken from reference TRBV5-1 and TRBJ2-1): KAGVTQTPRYLIKTRGQQVTLSCSPISGHRSVSWYQQTPGQGLQFLFEYFSETQRNKGNFPGRFSGRQFSNSRSEMNVSTLELGDSALYLCASSLQGSSSYNEQFFGPGTRLTVL.

On this clone itself: This same CDR3 is encoded by further DNA sequences in the sample. V gene TRBV18 combines with J gene TRBJ1-3; the match to TRBD1 covers 9 bases. Germline CDR1 is KGHSH and CDR2 is LQKENI. Unmatched junction bases numbered 4, after V lost 3 bases and J lost 1 base. This CDR3 has 16 amino acids. CDR3 sequence (DNA): TGTGCCAGCTCACCGGGGACAGGGCGATCTGGAAACACCATATATTTT. Its translation: CASSPGTGRSGNTIYF.

This clone was observed a single time. This sample includes further DNA sequences coding for the same CDR3. V is TRBV5-1 and J is TRBJ1-6; D remains unclear. The V gene's germline CDR1 is SGHRS and CDR2 YFSETQ. This CDR3 region has 14 residues. V was cut by 0 bases and J by 6 bases, with 7 bases left in between. The CDR3 region is CASSLEGLNSPLHF. The DNA of the CDR3 is TGCGCCAGCAGCTTGGAAGGTCTTAATTCACCCCTCCACTTT.

The J gene is TRBJ2-1, the V gene TRBV18; TRBD1 might be the D (5 bases). The CDR3 is 13 amino acids. V lost 6 bases and J lost 6, with 12 bases in between. CDR1 and CDR2 from the germline V gene are KGHSH and LQKENI. CDR3 loop: CASSPPDSNEQFF. The CDR3 region has the DNA TGTGCCAGCTCCCCCCCAGACAGCAATGAGCAGTTCTTC.

V and J are TRBV6-6 and TRBJ2-1; 7 nucleotides match TRBD1. Losses at the gene ends were 4 bases for V and 7 bases for J; bases not matched to a gene: 7. The CDR3 is 14 residues long. Germline V gives CDR1 MNHNY, CDR2 SVGAGI (reference sequence). The CDR3 loop is CASSSTGARNEQFF. CDR3 bases: TGTGCCAGCAGTTCCACAGGGGCGAGGAATGAGCAGTTCTTC.

J is TRBJ2-7 and V is TRBV12-5, with unresolved D. The germline V gene encodes CDR1 LGHNT and CDR2 FRNRAP. The CDR3 extends over 14 amino acids. V was shortened by 7 bases and J by 4 bases, with 17 bases between the two germline ends. The CDR3 DNA is TGTGCTAGTGCCCCGGGCATCCGAACGTACGAGCAGTACTTC. This gives the protein CASAPGIRTYEQYF.

With respect to this clone: At the DNA level, this CDR3 is encoded by other sequences in the same sample as well. The rearrangement joins TRBV5-1 to TRBJ2-1; 12 bases fit TRBD2. Per the germline V gene, CDR1 is SGHRS and CDR2 is YFSETQ. The ends lost 4 bases at V and 4 bases at J; junction bases unmatched: 3. The CDR3 has 15 residues. CDR3 nucleotide sequence: TGCGCCAGCAGCCAACTAGCGGGGGGATACAATGAGCAGTTCTTC. Translating it yields CASSQLAGGYNEQFF.

This clone was picked up one time. V usage is TRBV7-3 and J usage is TRBJ2-5; D ambiguous. Germline V lookup: CDR1 SGHTA, CDR2 FQGTGA. The CDR3 is 13 residues long. Trimming pared 0 bases from V and 5 bases from J, leaving 7 bases between. CDR3: CASSLTVEETQYF. In nucleotides, the CDR3 is TGTGCCAGCAGCTTAACAGTTGAGGAGACCCAGTACTTC.

Concerning this clone: Other DNA sequences within the sample encode an identical CDR3. The J gene is TRBJ2-7, the V gene TRBV2; D is uncertain. V was shortened by 4 bases and J by 7 bases, with 8 bases between the two germline ends. Per the germline V gene, CDR1 is SNHLY and CDR2 is FYNNEI. CDR3 size: 11 residues. The CDR3 loop is CASSALGEQYF. The CDR3, as DNA: TGTGCCAGCAGTGCCTTAGGGGAGCAGTACTTC.

Note on this clone: This sample also contains other DNA sequences that code for the same CDR3. V and J are TRBV4-1 and TRBJ2-1; possible D gene TRBD2, 5 bases. Trimming removed 0 bases from V and 4 bases from J, with 7 bases in between. CDR3 size: 14 residues. Per the germline V gene, CDR1 is MGHRA and CDR2 is YSYEKL. The CDR3 DNA sequence: TGCGCCAGCAGCCAAGAAGGACTGTACAATGAGCAGTTCTTC. Encoded protein: CASSQEGLYNEQFF.

Remarks on this clone: Other DNA sequences in the sample encode the same CDR3. The chain is built from TRBV29-1 and TRBJ1-1; tentatively, D is TRBD1 (6 bases). Trimming removed 7 bases at V and 0 bases at J, with 9 bases between. Germline V gene sequence: CDR1 SQVTM, CDR2 ANQGSEA. The CDR3 consists of 12 residues. CDR3 loop: CSAGQMNTEAFF. CDR3 DNA: TGCAGCGCCGGACAGATGAACACTGAAGCTTTCTTT.

The J gene is TRBJ2-5, the V gene TRBV30, with D tentatively TRBD1 (6 bases). Trimming removed 3 bases from V and 1 base from J, with 9 bases in between. Germline V gives CDR1 GTSNPN, CDR2 SVGIG (reference sequence). This CDR3 contains 13 residues. CDR3 in amino acids: CAWSPTGQETQYF. Written as DNA, the CDR3 is TGTGCCTGGAGCCCGACAGGCCAAGAGACCCAGTACTTC. Together with reference TRBV30 and TRBJ2-5, the CDR3 gives the full variable domain: SQTIHQWPATLVQPVGSPLSLECTVEGTSNPNLYWYRQAAGRGLQLLFYSVGIGQISSEVPQNLSASRPQDRQFILSSKKLLLSDSGFYLCAWSPTGQETQYFGPGTRLLVL.

The chain combines TRBV5-5 with TRBJ1-2, with D hard to call. The CDR3 extends over 15 amino acids. With 1 base removed from V and 5 bases from J, the gap between germline ends came to 15 bases. Germline CDR1 reads SGHKS; CDR2 reads YYEKEE (reference sequence). The CDR3 nucleotides read TGTGCCAGCAGCTTGTGGGAAGGTACGCCGTATGGCTACACCTTC. Translation gives CASSLWEGTPYGYTF.

V gene TRBV5-4 combines with J gene TRBJ2-2; 11 bases match TRBD1. The CDR3 length is 15 residues. V dropped 4 bases and J dropped 6; count of bases not matched to a gene: 5. Germline V gene data show CDR1 as SGHNT and CDR2 as YYREEE (reference sequence). In nucleotides, the CDR3 is TGTGCCAGCAGCGTCGGACAGGGGGCCCCCGGGGAGCTGTTTTTT. It specifies CASSVGQGAPGELFF.

As regards this clone: Additional DNA sequences in this sample encode the identical CDR3. The chain has TRBV6-6 and TRBJ2-7; possible D gene TRBD1, 5 bases. This CDR3 spans 12 amino acids. Germline CDR1 is MNHNY and CDR2 is SVGAGI (reference sequence). Trimming left V 4 bases short and J 4 bases short, with 8 bases between. CDR3 amino acids: CASSFQGYEQYF. In DNA, the CDR3 is TGTGCCAGCAGTTTCCAGGGATACGAGCAGTACTTC.

As to this clone: The sample carries other DNA sequences with the same CDR3. The CDR3 is CASSPGYEQYF. The CDR3 DNA follows: TGCGCCAGCAGCCCGGGGTATGAGCAGTACTTC. The chain uses TRBV5-1 and TRBJ2-7; tentatively, D is TRBD2 (5 bases). V shed 4 bases and J shed 7 bases, with 9 bases lying between them. Germline CDR1 SGHRS, CDR2 YFSETQ. CDR3 size: 11 residues.

The V call is TRBV7-9, the J call TRBJ2-3; D may be TRBD1 or TRBD2 (5 bases each). V dropped 10 bases and J dropped 2 bases, with 16 bases sitting between them. CDR3 size: 14 residues. Germline V gene lookup returns CDR1 SEHNR and CDR2 FQNEAQ (reference sequence). DNA of the CDR3: TGTGCCATTGGGACCACTAGGTCCACAGATACGCAGTATTTT. Protein: CAIGTTRSTDTQYF.

With respect to this clone: The sample holds other DNA sequences that translate to the same CDR3. This rearrangement joins TRBV30 to TRBJ2-7; D remains ambiguous. The CDR3 totals 11 residues. Trimming removed 0 bases at V and 5 bases at J, with 5 bases between. CDR1 is GTSNPN, CDR2 SVGIG, per germline (reference sequence). The CDR3 is CAWSVEDEQYF. The CDR3 coding sequence is TGTGCCTGGAGTGTAGAGGACGAGCAGTACTTC. The whole variable domain, filled in from reference TRBV30 and TRBJ2-7, reads SQTIHQWPATLVQPVGSPLSLECTVEGTSNPNLYWYRQAAGRGLQLLFYSVGIGQISSEVPQNLSASRPQDRQFILSSKKLLLSDSGFYLCAWSVEDEQYFGPGTRLTVT.

V usage is TRBV6-1 and J usage is TRBJ2-5; D is unresolved. From germline, CDR1 is MNHNS and CDR2 SASEGT. The CDR3 loop spans 13 amino acids. Trimming took 3 bases from V and 7 from J, leaving 12 bases between them. Here the CDR3 DNA reads TGTGCCAGCAGTGATAGTAGCTCTGGGACCCAGTACTTC. This encodes CASSDSSSGTQYF.

This clone has just one count. The chain couples TRBV7-9 to TRBJ2-2; D not resolved. The CDR3 totals 16 residues. CDR1 and CDR2 (germline): SEHNR, FQNEAQ (reference sequence). V was cut by 4 bases and J by 4 bases, with 16 bases left in between. The CDR3 coding sequence is TGTGCCAGCAGCTCCTCATCGGTGGGCAGCACCGGGGAGCTGTTTTTT. The encoded protein is CASSSSSVGSTGELFF.

This chain's CDR3 is CSVVGGASDTQYF. CDR3 DNA sequence: TGCAGCGTTGTTGGGGGGGCCTCGGATACGCAGTATTTT. V is TRBV29-1 and J is TRBJ2-3; a weak D match, TRBD2 (7 bases). The V gene lost 4 bases and the J gene lost 6 bases, with 14 bases spanning the gap. There are 13 residues in the CDR3. Germline V lookup: CDR1 SQVTM, CDR2 ANQGSEA.

The chain links TRBV5-1 to TRBJ2-1; 7 bases match TRBD1. Per germline, CDR1 SGHRS and CDR2 YFSETQ. The CDR3 sequence is 15 residues long. The trim removed 5 bases at V and 7 bases at J, leaving 12 bases unmatched. The CDR3 sequence is CASRYGQAQNNEQFF. In nucleotides, the CDR3 is TGCGCCAGCAGATACGGACAGGCCCAAAATAATGAGCAGTTCTTC.

This chain connects TRBV5-1 to TRBJ1-2, with a weak D call TRBD1 (5 bases). Germline lookup yields CDR1 SGHRS and CDR2 YFSETQ. V shed 0 bases and J shed 6 bases, with 15 bases lying between them. The CDR3 has 15 residues. The CDR3 sequence is CASSLEVVGRDGYTF. CDR3 bases: TGCGCCAGCAGCTTGGAGGTTGTGGGGCGCGATGGCTACACCTTC.

V gene TRBV5-1 combines with J gene TRBJ2-5; D may be TRBD2 (6 bases). This CDR3 has 14 amino acids. Germline V lookup: CDR1 SGHRS, CDR2 YFSETQ. V was shortened by 4 bases and J by 4 bases, with 14 bases between the two germline ends. The CDR3 nucleotides are TGCGCCAGCAGCCCCGGGAGTTCGGGAGAGACCCAGTACTTC. Translating it yields CASSPGSSGETQYF. The full variable domain, its missing parts supplied by reference TRBV5-1 and TRBJ2-5, is KAGVTQTPRYLIKTRGQQVTLSCSPISGHRSVSWYQQTPGQGLQFLFEYFSETQRNKGNFPGRFSGRQFSNSRSEMNVSTLELGDSALYLCASSPGSSGETQYFGPGTRLLVL.

This chain connects TRBV6-5 to TRBJ2-7; 7 bases line up with TRBD2. Per the germline V gene, CDR1 is MNHEY and CDR2 is SVGAGI. The CDR3 contains 13 residues. With V trimmed by 8 bases and J by 2 bases, 6 bases remained unmatched. The chain's CDR3 is CASGRAGAYEQYF. The CDR3 DNA sequence: TGTGCCAGCGGGAGGGCCGGGGCCTACGAGCAGTACTTC.

The chain employs TRBV7-9 and TRBJ2-5; TRBD1 matches 9 bases. This CDR3 is built from 15 residues. Trimming at V came to 4 bases and at J to 1 base, leaving 4 bases not matched to a gene. The V gene's germline CDR1 is SEHNR and CDR2 FQNEAQ (reference sequence). Here the CDR3 DNA reads TGTGCCAGCAGCTGGACAGGGGCCCCCCAAGAGACCCAGTACTTC. This sequence encodes CASSWTGAPQETQYF.

A remark on this clone: Different DNA sequences within this sample yield the same CDR3. V gene TRBV14 combines with J gene TRBJ1-6; no firm D call. CDR1 is SGHDN, CDR2 FVKESK, per germline. CDR3 length: 13 amino acids. The germline V and J ends were trimmed by 1 base and 8 bases, with 6 bases remaining between them. CDR3 in DNA: TGTGCCAGCAGCCAAGTGAGGGATTCACCCCTCCACTTT. Its protein is CASSQVRDSPLHF.